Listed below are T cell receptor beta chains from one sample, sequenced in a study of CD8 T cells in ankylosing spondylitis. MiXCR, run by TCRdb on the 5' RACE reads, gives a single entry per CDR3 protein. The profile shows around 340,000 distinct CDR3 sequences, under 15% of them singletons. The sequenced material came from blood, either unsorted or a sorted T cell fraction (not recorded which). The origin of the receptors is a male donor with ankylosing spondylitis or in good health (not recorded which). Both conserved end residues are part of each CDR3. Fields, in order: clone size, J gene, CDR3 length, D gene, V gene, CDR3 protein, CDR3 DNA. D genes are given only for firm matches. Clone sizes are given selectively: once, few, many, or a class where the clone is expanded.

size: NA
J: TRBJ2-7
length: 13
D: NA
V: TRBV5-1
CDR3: CASSLQSSYEQYF
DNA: TGCGCCAGCAGCTTGCAGAGCTCCTACGAGCAGTACTTC

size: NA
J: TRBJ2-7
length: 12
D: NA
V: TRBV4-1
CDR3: CASSQVWGEQYF
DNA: TGCGCCAGCAGCCAAGTTTGGGGAGAGCAGTACTTC

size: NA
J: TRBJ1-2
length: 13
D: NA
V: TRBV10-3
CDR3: CATNREAGYGYTF
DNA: TGTGCTACCAACAGGGAGGCGGGCTATGGCTACACCTTC

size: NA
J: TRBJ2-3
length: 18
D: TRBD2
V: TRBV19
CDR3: CASSGTSGGHPSTDTQYF
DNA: TGTGCCAGTAGCGGGACTAGCGGGGGTCACCCTAGCACAGATACGCAGTATTTT

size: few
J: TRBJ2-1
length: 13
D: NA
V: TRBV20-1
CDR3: CSPSGRQYNEQFF
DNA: TGCAGTCCGTCCGGGCGGCAGTACAATGAGCAGTTCTTC

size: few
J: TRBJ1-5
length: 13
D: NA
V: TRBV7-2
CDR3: CASSLEGVQPQHF
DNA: TGTGCCAGCAGCTTAGAGGGGGTCCAGCCCCAGCATTTT

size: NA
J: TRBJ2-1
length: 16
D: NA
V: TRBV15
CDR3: CATSSAPGIQGNEQFF
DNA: TGTGCCACCAGCAGTGCTCCCGGGATCCAAGGCAATGAGCAGTTCTTC

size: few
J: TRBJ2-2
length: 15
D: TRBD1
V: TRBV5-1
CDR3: CASSTGQGGTGELFF
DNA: TGCGCCAGCAGCACTGGACAGGGGGGCACCGGGGAGCTGTTTTTT

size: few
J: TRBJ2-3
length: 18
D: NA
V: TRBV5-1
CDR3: CASSLGAGPPGGTDTQYF
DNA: TGCGCCAGCAGCTTGGGGGCGGGACCCCCCGGCGGCACAGATACGCAGTATTTT

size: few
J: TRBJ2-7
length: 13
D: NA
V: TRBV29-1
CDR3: CSVEVETSYEQYF
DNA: TGCAGCGTTGAGGTGGAGACGAGCTACGAGCAGTACTTC

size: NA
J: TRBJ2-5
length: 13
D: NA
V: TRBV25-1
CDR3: CASSGRNQETQYF
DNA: TGTGCCAGCAGCGGACGAAACCAAGAGACCCAGTACTTC

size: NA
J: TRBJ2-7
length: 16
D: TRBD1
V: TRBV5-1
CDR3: CASSLAGQGGLYEQYF
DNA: TGCGCCAGCAGCTTGGCCGGACAGGGGGGCCTCTACGAGCAGTACTTC

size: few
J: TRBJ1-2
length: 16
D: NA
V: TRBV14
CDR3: CASSDPRRGAHYGYTF
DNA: TGTGCCAGCAGTGACCCCCGGAGGGGGGCTCACTATGGCTACACCTTC

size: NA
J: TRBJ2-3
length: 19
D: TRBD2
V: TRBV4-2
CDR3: CASSRGASGGAGVPDTQYF
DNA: TGTGCCAGCAGCCGCGGGGCTAGCGGGGGGGCCGGAGTGCCAGATACGCAGTATTTT

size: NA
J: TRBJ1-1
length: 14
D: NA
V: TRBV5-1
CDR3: CASSSDRPGGEAFF
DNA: TGCGCCAGCAGCTCGGACAGACCGGGAGGTGAAGCTTTCTTT

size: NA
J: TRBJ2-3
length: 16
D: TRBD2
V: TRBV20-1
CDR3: CCARVPSGGATDTQYF
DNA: TGCTGTGCTAGAGTTCCTAGCGGGGGGGCAACAGATACGCAGTATTTT

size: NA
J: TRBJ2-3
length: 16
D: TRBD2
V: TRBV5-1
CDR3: CASSLTGTSGTDTQYF
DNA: TGCGCCAGCAGCTTGACCGGGACTAGCGGCACAGATACGCAGTATTTT

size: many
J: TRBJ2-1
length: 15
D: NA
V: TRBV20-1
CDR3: CSASRGGSAYNEQFF
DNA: TGCAGTGCTAGCAGGGGGGGGTCGGCTTACAATGAGCAGTTCTTC

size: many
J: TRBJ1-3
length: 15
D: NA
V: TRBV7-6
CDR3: CASSLRAGVENTIYF
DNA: TGTGCCAGCAGCTTAAGGGCAGGGGTTGAAAACACCATATATTTT

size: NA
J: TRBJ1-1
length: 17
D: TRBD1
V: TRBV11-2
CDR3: CASSLDRGGQGASEAFF
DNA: TGTGCCAGCAGCTTAGATAGGGGGGGACAGGGGGCGTCTGAAGCTTTCTTT

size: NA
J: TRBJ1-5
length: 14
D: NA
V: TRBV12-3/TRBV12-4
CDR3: CASSHTGYNQPQHF
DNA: TGTGCCAGCAGCCATACAGGGTACAATCAGCCCCAGCATTTT

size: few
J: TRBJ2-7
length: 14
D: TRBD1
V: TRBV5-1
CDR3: CASRVGQGPYEQYF
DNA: TGCGCCAGCCGAGTGGGACAGGGGCCCTACGAGCAGTACTTC

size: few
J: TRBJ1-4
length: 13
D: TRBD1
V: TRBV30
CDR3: CALATGAPRGEFF
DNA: TGTGCCTTGGCGACAGGGGCCCCTCGAGGGGAGTTTTTT

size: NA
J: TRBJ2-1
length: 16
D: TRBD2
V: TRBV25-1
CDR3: CASSAPGTSGTNEQFF
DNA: TGTGCCAGCAGCGCCCCCGGGACTAGCGGGACCAATGAGCAGTTCTTC

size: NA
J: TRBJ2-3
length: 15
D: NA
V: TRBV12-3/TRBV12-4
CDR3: CASSLLDTEGDTQYF
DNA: TGTGCCAGCAGTTTATTGGATACCGAAGGCGATACGCAGTATTTT

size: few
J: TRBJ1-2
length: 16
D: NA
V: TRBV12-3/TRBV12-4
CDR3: CASSSSRDDPNYGYTF
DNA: TGTGCCAGCAGTTCCTCCCGAGACGACCCGAACTATGGCTACACCTTC

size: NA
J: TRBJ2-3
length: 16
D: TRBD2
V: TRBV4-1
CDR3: CASSQDTTSGTDTQYF
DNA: TGCGCCAGCAGCCAAGATACCACTAGCGGCACAGATACGCAGTATTTT

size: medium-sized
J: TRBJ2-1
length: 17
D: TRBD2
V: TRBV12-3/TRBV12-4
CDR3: CASSPAEGLGSYNEQFF
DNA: TGTGCCAGCAGTCCCGCGGAGGGACTAGGGTCCTACAATGAGCAGTTCTTC

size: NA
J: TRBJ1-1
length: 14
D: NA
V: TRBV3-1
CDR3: CASSQSTGKTEAFF
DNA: TGTGCCAGCAGCCAATCCACAGGGAAAACTGAAGCTTTCTTT

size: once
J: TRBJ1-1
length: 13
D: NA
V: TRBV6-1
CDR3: CASRTGGNTEAFF
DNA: TGTGCCAGCAGGACGGGGGGGAACACTGAAGCTTTCTTT

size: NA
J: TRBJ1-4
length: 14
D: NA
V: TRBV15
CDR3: CATSRGITNEKLFF
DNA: TGTGCCACCAGCAGAGGCATAACTAATGAAAAACTGTTTTTT

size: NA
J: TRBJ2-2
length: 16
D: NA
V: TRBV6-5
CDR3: CASSYTPAGRTGELFF
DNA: TGTGCCAGCAGTTACACCCCGGCAGGGCGCACCGGGGAGCTGTTTTTT

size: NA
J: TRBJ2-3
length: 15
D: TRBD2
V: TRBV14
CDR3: CASSPGASGRDTQYF
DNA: TGTGCCAGCAGCCCGGGGGCTAGCGGGAGAGATACGCAGTATTTT

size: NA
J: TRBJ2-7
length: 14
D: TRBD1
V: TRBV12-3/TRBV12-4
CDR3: CASNLGDRNNEQYF
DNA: TGTGCCAGCAACTTGGGGGACAGGAACAACGAGCAGTACTTC

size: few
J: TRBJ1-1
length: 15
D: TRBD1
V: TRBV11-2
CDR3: CASSSGTGVATEAFF
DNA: TGTGCCAGCAGCTCCGGGACAGGGGTAGCCACTGAAGCTTTCTTT

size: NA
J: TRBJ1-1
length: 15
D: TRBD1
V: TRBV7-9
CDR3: CASSLAGQGRSEAFF
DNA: TGTGCCAGCAGCTTAGCGGGACAGGGTCGAAGTGAAGCTTTCTTT

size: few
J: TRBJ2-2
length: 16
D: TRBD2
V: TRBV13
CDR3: CASSLDRTRYTGELFF
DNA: TGTGCCAGCAGCTTAGATCGGACTAGATACACCGGGGAGCTGTTTTTT

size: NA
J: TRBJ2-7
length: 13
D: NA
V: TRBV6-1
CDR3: CASTPRFSYEQYF
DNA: TGTGCCAGCACCCCTCGGTTTTCCTACGAGCAGTACTTC

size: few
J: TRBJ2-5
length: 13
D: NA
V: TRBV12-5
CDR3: CASMDSLQETQYF
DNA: TGTGCTAGTATGGACAGCCTCCAAGAGACCCAGTACTTC

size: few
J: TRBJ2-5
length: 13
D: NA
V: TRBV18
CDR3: CASSPPAAETQYF
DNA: TGTGCCAGCTCACCACCGGCAGCAGAGACCCAGTACTTC